This T cell receptor beta chain emerged from a study of T cells after yellow fever vaccination. Study background: Memory subsets EM, EMRA, CM and Tscm were separated by sorting based on CD3, CD45RA, CCR7 and CD95. General study points: The booster response re-showed most primary clones: about 96% CD4, more than 70% CD8.

In its sample, this clonotype was seen many times. The 5'RACE template-switching step produced TCR cDNA and added a universal primer site and UMIs. TCRdb re-analysed the 5' RACE reads in MiXCR, keeping a single row per CDR3 protein. The sample includes about 13,000 distinct CDR3 sequences, 4.9% of them seen just once. The length of the CDR3 is 16 residues. With 6 bases clipped from V and 6 bases from J, the junction kept 12 bases outside the gene matches. CDR1 and CDR2 (germline): DFQATT, SNEGSKA (reference sequence). The receptor was derived from a man aged 25 to 40 who received the YFV17D yellow fever vaccine. This chain joins TRBV20-1 and TRBJ2-2; 11 positions agree with TRBD2. The material sequenced was PBMCs, either bulk or a sorted T-cell subset (CD4+, CD8+, memory, or dextramer-sorted; not recorded which), taken 45 days after the yellow fever booster vaccination. The CDR3 nucleotides are TGCAGTGCACCCGGACTAGCGGGCTACGGGGCCGGGGAGCTGTTTTTT. Amino acid sequence: CSAPGLAGYGAGELFF.